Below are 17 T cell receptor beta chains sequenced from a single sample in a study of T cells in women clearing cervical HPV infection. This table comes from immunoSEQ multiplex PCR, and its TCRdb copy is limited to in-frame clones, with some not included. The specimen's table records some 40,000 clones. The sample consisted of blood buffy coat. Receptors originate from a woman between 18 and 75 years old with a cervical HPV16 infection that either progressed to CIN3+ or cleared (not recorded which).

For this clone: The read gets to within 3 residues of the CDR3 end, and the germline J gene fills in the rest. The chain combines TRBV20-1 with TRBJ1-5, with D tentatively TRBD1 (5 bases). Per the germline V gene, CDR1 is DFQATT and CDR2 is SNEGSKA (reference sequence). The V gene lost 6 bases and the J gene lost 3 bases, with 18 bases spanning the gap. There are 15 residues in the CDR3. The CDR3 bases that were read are TGCAGTGCCATCCGCGGGGGGGTCGACAATCAGCCC. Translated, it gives CSAIRGGVDNQP. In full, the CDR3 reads CSAIRGGVDNQPQHF.

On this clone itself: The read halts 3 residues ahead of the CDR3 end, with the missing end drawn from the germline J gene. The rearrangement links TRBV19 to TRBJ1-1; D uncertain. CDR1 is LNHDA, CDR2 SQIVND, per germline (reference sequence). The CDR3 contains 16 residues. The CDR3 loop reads CASSINRLAGWNEAFF. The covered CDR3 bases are TGTGCCAGTAGTATAAACCGACTAGCGGGGTGGAATGAG.

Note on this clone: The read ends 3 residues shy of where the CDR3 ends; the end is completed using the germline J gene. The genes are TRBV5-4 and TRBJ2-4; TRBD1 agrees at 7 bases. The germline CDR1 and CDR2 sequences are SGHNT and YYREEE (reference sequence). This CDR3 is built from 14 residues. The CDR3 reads CASRALTGYYGQYF. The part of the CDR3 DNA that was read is TGTGCCAGCAGAGCATTGACAGGGTACTATGGT. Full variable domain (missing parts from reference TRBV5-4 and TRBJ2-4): ETGVTQSPTHLIKTRGQQVTLRCSSQSGHNTVSWYQQALGQGPQFIFQYYREEENGRGNFPPRFSGLQFPNYSSELNVNALELDDSALYLCASRALTGYYGQYFGAGTRLSVL.

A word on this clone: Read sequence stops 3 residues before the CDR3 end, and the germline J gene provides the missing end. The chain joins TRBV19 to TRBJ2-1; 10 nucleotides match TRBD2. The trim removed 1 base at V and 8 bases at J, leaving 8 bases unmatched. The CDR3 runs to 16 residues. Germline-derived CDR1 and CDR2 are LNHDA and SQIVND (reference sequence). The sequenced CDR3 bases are TGTGCCAGTAGTATAGTCGCTAGCGGGAGCCTTGATGAG. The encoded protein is CASSIVASGSLDE. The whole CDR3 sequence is CASSIVASGSLDEQFF.

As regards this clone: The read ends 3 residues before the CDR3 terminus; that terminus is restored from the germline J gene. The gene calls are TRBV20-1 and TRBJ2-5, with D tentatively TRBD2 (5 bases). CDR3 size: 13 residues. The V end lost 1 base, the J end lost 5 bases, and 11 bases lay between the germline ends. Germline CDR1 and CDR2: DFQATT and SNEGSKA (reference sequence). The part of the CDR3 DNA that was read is TGCAGTGCTAGAGCGGCCAGGAGGGAGACC. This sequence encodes CSARAARRET. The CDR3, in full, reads CSARAARRETQYF.

The sequenced CDR3 bases are TGTGCCAGTAGTATAGAGGCAGGTAAAGATGAG. Amino acid sequence: CASSIEAGKDE. The full CDR3 protein reads CASSIEAGKDEQFF. This rearrangement joins TRBV19 to TRBJ2-1; D is ambiguous. The sequenced fragment ends 3 residues before the CDR3 boundary, so the rest is inferred from the germline J gene. The V and J ends lost 0 bases and 8 bases respectively, with 11 bases between them. CDR1 is LNHDA and CDR2 is SQIVND in the germline V gene (reference sequence). The CDR3 totals 14 residues.

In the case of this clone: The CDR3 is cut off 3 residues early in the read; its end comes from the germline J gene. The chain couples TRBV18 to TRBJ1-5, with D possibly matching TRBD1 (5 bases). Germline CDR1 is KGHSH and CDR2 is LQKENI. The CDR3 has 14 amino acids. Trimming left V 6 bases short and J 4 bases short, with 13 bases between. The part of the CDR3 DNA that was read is TGTGCCAGCTCCGGGGGGGGGAATAATCAGCCC. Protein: CASSGGGNNQP. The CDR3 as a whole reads CASSGGGNNQPQHF.

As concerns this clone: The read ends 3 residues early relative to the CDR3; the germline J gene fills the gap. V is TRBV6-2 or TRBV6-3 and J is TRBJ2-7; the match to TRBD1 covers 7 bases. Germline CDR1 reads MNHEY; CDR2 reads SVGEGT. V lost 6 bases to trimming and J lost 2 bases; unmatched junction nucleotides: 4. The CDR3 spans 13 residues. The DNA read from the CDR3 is TGTGCCAGCAGGTCGGACAGGCCCTACGAG. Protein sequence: CASRSDRPYE. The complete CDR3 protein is CASRSDRPYEQYF.

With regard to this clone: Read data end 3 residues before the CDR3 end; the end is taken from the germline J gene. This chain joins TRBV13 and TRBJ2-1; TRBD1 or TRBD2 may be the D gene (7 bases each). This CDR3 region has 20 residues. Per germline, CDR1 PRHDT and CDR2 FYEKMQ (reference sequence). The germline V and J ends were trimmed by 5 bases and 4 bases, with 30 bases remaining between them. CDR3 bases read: TGTGCCAGCAGCCCCGGACAGGTTCCGGCGGGAGTTCTAGGGTACAATGAG. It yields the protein CASSPGQVPAGVLGYNE. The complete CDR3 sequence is CASSPGQVPAGVLGYNEQFF.

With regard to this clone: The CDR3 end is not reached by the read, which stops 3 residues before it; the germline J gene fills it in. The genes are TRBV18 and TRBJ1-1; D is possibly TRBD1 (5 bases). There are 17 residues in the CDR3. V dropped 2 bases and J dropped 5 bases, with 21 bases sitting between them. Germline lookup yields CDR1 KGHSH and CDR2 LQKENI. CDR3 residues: CASSPGTMGLSGTEAFF. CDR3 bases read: TGTGCCAGCTCACCAGGAACTATGGGGCTGAGTGGTACTGAA. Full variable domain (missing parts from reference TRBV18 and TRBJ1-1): NAGVMQNPRHLVRRRGQEARLRCSPMKGHSHVYWYRQLPEEGLKFMVYLQKENIIDESGMPKERFSAEFPKEGPSILRIQQVVRGDSAAYFCASSPGTMGLSGTEAFFGQGTRLTVV.

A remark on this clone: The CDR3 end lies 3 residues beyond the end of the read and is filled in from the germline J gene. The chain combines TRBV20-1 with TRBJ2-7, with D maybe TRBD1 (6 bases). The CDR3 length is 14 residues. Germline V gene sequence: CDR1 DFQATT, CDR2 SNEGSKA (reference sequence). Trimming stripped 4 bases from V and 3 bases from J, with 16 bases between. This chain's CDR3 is CSATGPRRGYEQYF. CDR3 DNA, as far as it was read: TGCAGTGCTACCGGTCCGCGCAGGGGCTACGAG.

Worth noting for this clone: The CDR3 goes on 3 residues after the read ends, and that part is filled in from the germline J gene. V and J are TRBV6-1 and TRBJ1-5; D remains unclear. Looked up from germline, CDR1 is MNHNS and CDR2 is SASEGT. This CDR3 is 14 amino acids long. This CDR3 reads CASSERGPPDPQHF. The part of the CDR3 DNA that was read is TGTGCCAGCAGTGAAAGAGGCCCCCCCGATCCC.

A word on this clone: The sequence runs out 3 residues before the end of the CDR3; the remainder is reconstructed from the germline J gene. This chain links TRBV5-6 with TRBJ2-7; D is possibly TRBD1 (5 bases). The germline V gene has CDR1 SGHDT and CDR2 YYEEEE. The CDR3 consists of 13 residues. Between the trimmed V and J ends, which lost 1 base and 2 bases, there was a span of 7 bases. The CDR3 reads CASSLQGTYEQYF. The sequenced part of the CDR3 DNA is TGTGCCAGCAGCTTGCAGGGCACCTACGAG.

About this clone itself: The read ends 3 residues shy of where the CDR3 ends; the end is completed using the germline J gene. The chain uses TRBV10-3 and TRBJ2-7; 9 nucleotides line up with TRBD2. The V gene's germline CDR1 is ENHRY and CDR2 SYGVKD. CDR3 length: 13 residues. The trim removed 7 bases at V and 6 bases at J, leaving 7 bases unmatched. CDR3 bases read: TGTGCCATCACCGGGACTAGCCTCGGCGAG. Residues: CAITGTSLGE. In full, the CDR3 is CAITGTSLGEQYF.

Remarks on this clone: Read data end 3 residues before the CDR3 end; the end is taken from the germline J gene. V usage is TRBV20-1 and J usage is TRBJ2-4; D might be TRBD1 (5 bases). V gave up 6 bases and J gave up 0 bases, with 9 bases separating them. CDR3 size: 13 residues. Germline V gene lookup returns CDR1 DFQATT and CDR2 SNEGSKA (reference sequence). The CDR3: CSASTVAKNIQYF. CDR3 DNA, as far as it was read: TGCAGTGCCTCGACAGTAGCCAAAAACATT.

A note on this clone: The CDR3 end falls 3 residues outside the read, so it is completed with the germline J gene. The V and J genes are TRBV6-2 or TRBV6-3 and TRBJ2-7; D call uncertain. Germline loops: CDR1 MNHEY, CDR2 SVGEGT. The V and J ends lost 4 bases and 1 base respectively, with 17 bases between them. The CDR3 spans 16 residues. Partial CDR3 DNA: TGTGCCAGCAGTTCCCCCGACTGGATCTTGTCCTACGAG. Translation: CASSSPDWILSYE. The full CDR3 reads CASSSPDWILSYEQYF.

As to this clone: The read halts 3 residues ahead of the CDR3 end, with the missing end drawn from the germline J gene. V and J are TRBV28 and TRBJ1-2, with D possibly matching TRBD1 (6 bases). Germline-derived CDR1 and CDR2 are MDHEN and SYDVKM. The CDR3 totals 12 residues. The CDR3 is CASSLEQGLYTF. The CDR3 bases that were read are TGTGCCAGCAGTTTAGAACAGGGTCTC.